A selection of T cell receptor beta chains follows, all from one sample in a study of T cells in Graves' hyperthyroidism and ophthalmopathy. Each CDR3 protein is one row after TCRdb ran MiXCR on the multiplex PCR reads. In the table there are approximately 400,000 distinct CDR3 sequences, approximately 15% of which are singletons. Sequenced: blood. These receptors came from a woman in her sixties with Graves' hyperthyroidism. CDR3s include the opening cysteine and the closing phenylalanine or tryptophan. A D gene is named only where the DNA matches it firmly. Clone size is given for some rows only: seen once, a few or many times, or a class if the clone is expanded.

many,TRBV20-1,TRBD2,TRBJ2-5,TGCAGTGCAGCGGGAGGAGAGACCCAGTACTTC,CSAAGGETQYF
few,TRBV5-6,-,TRBJ2-2,TGTGCCAGCAGCTCGGTAGGGGGTTCGGGCGGGGAGCTGTTTTTT,CASSSVGGSGGELFF
many,TRBV7-8,-,TRBJ1-1,TGTGCCAGCAGCCGGGCGATGAACACTGAAGCTTTCTTT,CASSRAMNTEAFF
many,TRBV7-2,TRBD1,TRBJ2-5,TGTGCCAGCAGCTCTAAGACAGGGCGGGAGACCCAGTACTTC,CASSSKTGRETQYF
many,TRBV4-1,TRBD2,TRBJ2-3,TGCGCCAGCAGCCTCCTACTAGCGGACACAGATACGCAGTATTTT,CASSLLLADTDTQYF
-,TRBV2,TRBD2,TRBJ2-1,TGTGCCACCACGGGACTAGCGGGCTACAATGAGCAGTTCTTC,CATTGLAGYNEQFF
many,TRBV20-1,-,TRBJ2-3,TGCAGTGCTAGTAAGGGCGGCCCTACCGCAGATACGCAGTATTTT,CSASKGGPTADTQYF
few,TRBV7-9,TRBD1,TRBJ2-7,TGTGCCAGCAGCCTTACGGACAGGGGTTCCTACGAGCAGTACTTC,CASSLTDRGSYEQYF
many,TRBV3-1,-,TRBJ2-5,TGTGCCAGCAGCTTCCGACTAGACCAAGAGACCCAGTACTTC,CASSFRLDQETQYF
many,TRBV5-1,TRBD2,TRBJ2-1,TGCGCCAGCAGCGAAGGACTAGTCAATGAGCAGTTCTTC,CASSEGLVNEQFF
many,TRBV20-1,-,TRBJ2-3,TGCAGTGCTATCTCCGGACAGCGGCTCTCAGATACGCAGTATTTT,CSAISGQRLSDTQYF
many,TRBV12-3/TRBV12-4,TRBD2,TRBJ2-2,TGTGCCAGCAGGGGGGGGGTTGCAACCGGGGAGCTGTTTTTT,CASRGGVATGELFF
many,TRBV4-1,-,TRBJ2-7,TGCGCCAGCAGCCAAGGACAGGGAGGCGACTACGAGCAGTACTTC,CASSQGQGGDYEQYF
-,TRBV15,TRBD2,TRBJ2-5,TGTGCCACCAGCAGAGATAACAGCGGGGGGGAGACCCAGTACTTC,CATSRDNSGGETQYF
-,TRBV7-9,TRBD1,TRBJ2-7,TGTGCCAGCCGCTTATCGGACAGGGACGAGCAGTACTTC,CASRLSDRDEQYF
few,TRBV19,-,TRBJ2-3,TGTGCCAGTAGTATCACGGGGGTCGTCGGGCAGAATACGCAGTATTTT,CASSITGVVGQNTQYF
many,TRBV12-5,-,TRBJ1-1,TGTGCTAGTGGTTTGGTACTGGGGACGTGGGGCAGATCCACTGAAGCTTTCTTT,CASGLVLGTWGRSTEAFF
-,TRBV28,TRBD2,TRBJ2-1,TGTGCCAGCAACTCTCGCGGGGGGCGACTAGCGGGAGGGCGCAATGAGCAGTTCTTC,CASNSRGGRLAGGRNEQFF
few,TRBV6-1,-,TRBJ1-1,TGTGCCAGCAGTGATATGGAGGGCTCTGAAGCTTTCTTT,CASSDMEGSEAFF
many,TRBV27,TRBD1,TRBJ2-4,TGTGCCAGCAGGGCGTCAGACAGGGTGGGCATTCAGTACTTC,CASRASDRVGIQYF
many,TRBV12-5,-,TRBJ2-7,TGTGCTAGTGGTTTGGTACCGACAGGCCCTGCAGAGCAGTACTTC,CASGLVPTGPAEQYF
many,TRBV5-6,-,TRBJ1-2,TGTGCCAGCAGCTTGTGGGGGACCTATGGCTACACCTTC,CASSLWGTYGYTF
many,TRBV11-1,-,TRBJ2-5,TGTGCCAGCAGCTTAGGTTGGGGTCGAGAGACCCAGTACTTC,CASSLGWGRETQYF
many,TRBV11-3,TRBD2,TRBJ2-1,TGTGCCAGCAGCTCTGGACTAGCGGGAGGGGCCTACAATGAGCAGTTCTTC,CASSSGLAGGAYNEQFF
-,TRBV6-1,-,TRBJ2-7,TGTGCCAGCTCGCTCGACTACTACGAGCAGTACTTC,CASSLDYYEQYF
many,TRBV5-1,-,TRBJ1-1,TGCGCCAGCAGCTTGGCCCTGGGGACTGAAGCTTTCTTT,CASSLALGTEAFF
-,TRBV7-9,TRBD2,TRBJ2-7,TGTGCCAGCAGCTACGTGTTAGCGGGGGTCTACGAGCAGTACTTC,CASSYVLAGVYEQYF
few,TRBV7-9,-,TRBJ2-5,TGTGCCAGCAGCTTAGTGATTGGGCAAGAGACCCAGTACTTC,CASSLVIGQETQYF
many,TRBV12-3/TRBV12-4,-,TRBJ1-3,TGTGCCAGCAGTTTAGGGACACCTGGAAACACCATATATTTT,CASSLGTPGNTIYF
-,TRBV7-8,-,TRBJ2-1,TGTGCCAGCAGCTTTAGCGGAGATGAGCAGTTCTTC,CASSFSGDEQFF
-,TRBV24-1,-,TRBJ1-1,TGTGCCACCAGACAGGGCGGGAACACTGAAGCTTTCTTT,CATRQGGNTEAFF
many,TRBV6-1,TRBD2,TRBJ2-3,TGTGCCAGCGGGACTAGCGGTCTTTTTGATACGCAGTATTTT,CASGTSGLFDTQYF
-,TRBV28,TRBD2,TRBJ2-5,TGTGCCAGCAGTTTACCTATAGCGGGAGGAGAGACCCAGTACTTC,CASSLPIAGGETQYF
few,TRBV5-6,-,TRBJ1-5,TGTGCCAGCAGCCGTCGTGGGGGTCAGCCCCAGCATTTT,CASSRRGGQPQHF
many,TRBV27,-,TRBJ1-2,TGTGCCAGCAGTCCTGGGGTTGGTTTTGCTTCTAACTATGGCTACACCTTC,CASSPGVGFASNYGYTF
few,TRBV20-1,TRBD2,TRBJ2-1,TGCAGTGCTAGATCTCCCTATAGCGGGTACAATGAGCAGTTCTTC,CSARSPYSGYNEQFF
-,TRBV20-1,-,TRBJ2-1,TGCAGTGCTAGAGATAGGGGTCCCCAAAACAATGAGCAGTTCTTC,CSARDRGPQNNEQFF
few,TRBV7-2,-,TRBJ2-1,TGTGCCAGCAGCCCCTGGGCGAGGTCCGGTGAGCAGTTCTTC,CASSPWARSGEQFF
many,TRBV9,TRBD1,TRBJ2-7,TGTGCCAGCAGCGGGGACAGGGAAGACGAGCAGTACTTC,CASSGDREDEQYF
many,TRBV3-1,-,TRBJ1-1,TGTGCCAGCAGCCAAGAAGGCAGGGTCGGTGAAGCTTTCTTT,CASSQEGRVGEAFF
-,TRBV9,-,TRBJ1-1,TGTGCCAGCAGGGAAAGGTTACGGGTCCCTACCAGAGACCTGAACACTGAAGCTTTCTTT,CASRERLRVPTRDLNTEAFF
many,TRBV6-1,-,TRBJ2-3,TGTGCCACCGAGGGAGGCACAGATACGCAGTATTTT,CATEGGTDTQYF
many,TRBV28,-,TRBJ2-7,TGTGCCAGCAGTTTGCGGGGTCCCTACGAGCAGTACTTC,CASSLRGPYEQYF
-,TRBV25-1,TRBD2,TRBJ2-5,TGTGCCAGCAGTGAAGGACCGGCGGGAGGACAAGAGACCCAGTACTTC,CASSEGPAGGQETQYF
few,TRBV5-1,TRBD2,TRBJ2-5,TGCGCCAGCAGCTCTGCGACTAGCGGGAATTTAGAGACCCAGTACTTC,CASSSATSGNLETQYF
many,TRBV27,TRBD1,TRBJ1-1,TGTGCCAGCAGTTTCGACAGGGGGGGAAGTGATGAAGCTTTCTTT,CASSFDRGGSDEAFF
-,TRBV7-9,-,TRBJ1-5,TGTGCCAGCAGCTTGGAGAGTCAGCCCCAGCATTTT,CASSLESQPQHF
many,TRBV11-3,TRBD2,TRBJ2-5,TGTGCCAGCAGCTTGAGGGTAGCGGGTTCCCAAGAGACCCAGTACTTC,CASSLRVAGSQETQYF
many,TRBV6-1,-,TRBJ1-5,TGTGCCAGCAACGGACCAAGGCAGCCCCAGCATTTT,CASNGPRQPQHF
many,TRBV11-3,-,TRBJ2-5,TGTGCCAGCAGCTTAGCGGCCGCGAAAGAGACCCAGTACTTC,CASSLAAAKETQYF
few,TRBV6-4,TRBD2,TRBJ2-3,TGTGCCAGCAGTGGACTAGCGGGAGGGCCAGATACGCAGTATTTT,CASSGLAGGPDTQYF
few,TRBV20-1,-,TRBJ2-7,TGCAGTGCTAGAGATATGCGGCGGTACTCCTACGAGCAGTACTTC,CSARDMRRYSYEQYF
many,TRBV3-1,-,TRBJ1-6,TGTGCCAGCAGCCAAGCTGCGGGATCACCCCTCCACTTT,CASSQAAGSPLHF
many,TRBV14,TRBD2,TRBJ2-2,TGTGCCAGCAGCCAAGTACTAGCGGGACATACCGGGGAGCTGTTTTTT,CASSQVLAGHTGELFF
many,TRBV28,-,TRBJ2-7,TGTGCCAGCAGTCCACATAGCGGAGACTACGAGCAGTACTTC,CASSPHSGDYEQYF
many,TRBV24-1,TRBD2,TRBJ2-3,TGTGCCACCAGCACAACGAGACTAGCGGGAGAGATAGATACGCAGTATTTT,CATSTTRLAGEIDTQYF
many,TRBV4-1,-,TRBJ2-5,TGCGCCAGCAGCCGGGGCGGGACAACCCAAGAGACCCAGTACTTC,CASSRGGTTQETQYF
many,TRBV27,TRBD2,TRBJ2-7,TGTGCCAGCAGTCTAACCCCCACGGGGGGTAGGTCCTACGAGCAGTACTTC,CASSLTPTGGRSYEQYF
many,TRBV5-1,TRBD2,TRBJ2-1,TGCGCCAGCAGCTTAGGGACTAGCTCATCCGGTGAGCAGTTCTTC,CASSLGTSSSGEQFF